This is a list of T cell receptor beta chains from one sample in a study of CD8+ T cells in alopecia areata. Profiling relied on immunoSEQ multiplex PCR, and the TCRdb table lists in-frame clones only, not all of them. The sample records some 190,000 clones, 51% being singletons. The sequences come from CD8+ T cells sorted from blood, collected between weeks 51 and 52, from a patient treated with tofacitinib. Receptors were obtained from a human donor with alopecia areata. The CDR3 runs from the conserved cysteine through the conserved F or W. The D gene is left open where the match is weak. Size is stated for part of the rows, as once, few or many counts, or as a class when the clone is expanded.

d_call: .
j_call: TRBJ2-2
clone_size: .
v_call: TRBV27
cdr3_aa: CASSLSHGYEGYTGELFF
cdr3_nt: TGTGCCAGCAGTTTAAGTCACGGTTACGAGGGGTACACCGGGGAGCTGTTTTTT

d_call: .
j_call: TRBJ1-5
clone_size: .
v_call: TRBV18
cdr3_aa: CASSPPRGGNQPQHF
cdr3_nt: TGTGCCAGCTCACCACCGAGGGGCGGAAATCAGCCCCAGCATTTT

d_call: TRBD2
j_call: TRBJ2-1
clone_size: .
v_call: TRBV7-2
cdr3_aa: CASSLVPSTSGGPVEFF
cdr3_nt: TGTGCCAGCAGCTTAGTGCCATCGACTAGCGGGGGCCCGGTGGAGTTCTTC

d_call: .
j_call: TRBJ2-7
clone_size: .
v_call: TRBV19
cdr3_aa: CASSLDSSYEQYF
cdr3_nt: TGTGCCAGTAGTTTGGACAGCTCCTACGAGCAGTACTTC

d_call: TRBD2
j_call: TRBJ2-7
clone_size: .
v_call: TRBV11-2
cdr3_aa: CASSFLAGAATGEQYF
cdr3_nt: TGTGCCAGCAGCTTTCTAGCGGGGGCCGCGACGGGGGAGCAGTACTTC

d_call: .
j_call: TRBJ2-1
clone_size: .
v_call: TRBV5-1
cdr3_aa: CASSFGGAIYNEQFF
cdr3_nt: TGCGCCAGCAGCTTTGGGGGGGCCATTTACAATGAGCAGTTCTTC

d_call: .
j_call: TRBJ1-4
clone_size: .
v_call: TRBV2
cdr3_aa: CASSEWVEGDEKLFF
cdr3_nt: TGTGCCAGCAGTGAATGGGTGGAGGGGGATGAAAAACTGTTTTTT

d_call: .
j_call: TRBJ1-1
clone_size: .
v_call: TRBV19
cdr3_aa: CASLRVTDKNTEAFF
cdr3_nt: TGTGCCAGTCTTCGGGTGACAGATAAGAACACTGAAGCTTTCTTT

d_call: .
j_call: TRBJ2-1
clone_size: .
v_call: TRBV27
cdr3_aa: CASSPDWGSSYNEQFF
cdr3_nt: TGTGCCAGCAGTCCCGACTGGGGAAGCTCCTACAATGAGCAGTTCTTC

d_call: .
j_call: TRBJ1-1
clone_size: .
v_call: TRBV4-3
cdr3_aa: CASSHSQKNTEAFF
cdr3_nt: TGCGCCAGCAGCCATAGCCAGAAGAACACTGAAGCTTTCTTT

d_call: .
j_call: TRBJ1-1
clone_size: few
v_call: TRBV14
cdr3_aa: CASSQGLGGEAFF
cdr3_nt: TGTGCCAGCAGCCAAGGTCTCGGGGGTGAAGCTTTCTTT

d_call: .
j_call: TRBJ1-2
clone_size: .
v_call: TRBV27
cdr3_aa: CASSSQGPNYGYTF
cdr3_nt: TGTGCCAGCAGTTCACAGGGACCTAACTATGGCTACACCTTC

d_call: TRBD2
j_call: TRBJ2-5
clone_size: .
v_call: TRBV11-2
cdr3_aa: CASRMTSGELKETQYF
cdr3_nt: TGTGCCAGCAGAATGACTAGCGGGGAGCTTAAAGAGACCCAGTACTTC

d_call: .
j_call: TRBJ2-7
clone_size: .
v_call: TRBV4-1
cdr3_aa: CASSPDSSYEQYF
cdr3_nt: TGCGCCAGCAGCCCGGACAGCTCCTACGAGCAGTACTTC

d_call: .
j_call: TRBJ2-3
clone_size: .
v_call: TRBV13
cdr3_aa: CASSLGVTDTQYF
cdr3_nt: TGTGCCAGCAGCTTGGGGGTCACAGATACGCAGTATTTT

d_call: TRBD1
j_call: TRBJ2-3
clone_size: .
v_call: TRBV2
cdr3_aa: CASPRWDRERTDTQYF
cdr3_nt: TGTGCCAGCCCTCGGTGGGACAGGGAACGCACAGATACGCAGTATTTT

d_call: .
j_call: TRBJ1-3
clone_size: .
v_call: TRBV2
cdr3_aa: CASKLTGNTIYF
cdr3_nt: TGTGCCAGCAAGCTGACTGGAAACACCATATATTTT

d_call: .
j_call: TRBJ2-7
clone_size: few
v_call: TRBV27
cdr3_aa: CASSLSRGGYEQYF
cdr3_nt: TGTGCCAGCAGTTTATCTAGGGGGGGCTACGAGCAGTACTTC

d_call: .
j_call: TRBJ2-7
clone_size: once
v_call: TRBV10-3
cdr3_aa: CAINKERESYEQYF
cdr3_nt: TGTGCCATCAATAAGGAAAGGGAATCCTACGAGCAGTACTTC

d_call: .
j_call: TRBJ1-1
clone_size: .
v_call: TRBV9
cdr3_aa: CASSPSGSMTRLEAFF
cdr3_nt: TGTGCCAGCAGCCCCAGTGGCAGTATGACTCGGCTTGAAGCTTTCTTT

d_call: .
j_call: TRBJ2-7
clone_size: .
v_call: TRBV29-1
cdr3_aa: CSVVRDASYEQYF
cdr3_nt: TGCAGCGTTGTCCGGGACGCCTCCTACGAGCAGTACTTC

d_call: TRBD1
j_call: TRBJ2-7
clone_size: few
v_call: TRBV7-9
cdr3_aa: CASSLDRGYEQYF
cdr3_nt: TGTGCCAGCAGCCTAGACAGGGGCTACGAGCAGTACTTC

d_call: .
j_call: TRBJ2-3
clone_size: few
v_call: TRBV13
cdr3_aa: CASSLGKTDTQYF
cdr3_nt: TGTGCCAGCAGCTTAGGGAAAACAGATACGCAGTATTTT

d_call: .
j_call: TRBJ1-1
clone_size: .
v_call: TRBV9
cdr3_aa: CASSVDLAGTEAFF
cdr3_nt: TGTGCCAGCAGCGTCGATTTGGCGGGCACTGAAGCTTTCTTT

d_call: .
j_call: TRBJ2-3
clone_size: .
v_call: TRBV27
cdr3_aa: CASSYKGRATDTQYF
cdr3_nt: TGTGCCAGCAGTTACAAGGGCAGGGCCACAGATACGCAGTATTTT

d_call: TRBD1
j_call: TRBJ1-6
clone_size: .
v_call: TRBV9
cdr3_aa: CASSPRAGGDYNSPLHF
cdr3_nt: TGTGCCAGCAGCCCCCGGGCAGGGGGAGACTATAATTCACCCCTCCACTTT

d_call: .
j_call: TRBJ1-5
clone_size: .
v_call: TRBV5-6
cdr3_aa: CASSISRDSNQPQHF
cdr3_nt: TGTGCCAGCAGCATCTCCCGGGACAGCAATCAGCCCCAGCATTTT

d_call: .
j_call: TRBJ2-6
clone_size: few
v_call: TRBV5-1
cdr3_aa: CASSPDGSSSGANVLTF
cdr3_nt: TGCGCCAGCAGCCCAGACGGGTCTTCCTCTGGGGCCAACGTCCTGACTTTC

d_call: TRBD2
j_call: TRBJ2-1
clone_size: .
v_call: TRBV9
cdr3_aa: CASSAEPGTSGNEQFF
cdr3_nt: TGTGCCAGCAGCGCCGAACCCGGGACTAGCGGGAATGAGCAGTTCTTC

d_call: TRBD1
j_call: TRBJ1-5
clone_size: .
v_call: TRBV18
cdr3_aa: CASSPGTGGDQPQHF
cdr3_nt: TGTGCCAGCTCCCCCGGGACAGGGGGCGATCAGCCCCAGCATTTT

d_call: .
j_call: TRBJ2-5
clone_size: .
v_call: TRBV7-9
cdr3_aa: CASRLGGPQETQYF
cdr3_nt: TGTGCCAGCAGGCTAGGGGGTCCACAAGAGACCCAGTACTTC

d_call: .
j_call: TRBJ1-2
clone_size: .
v_call: TRBV6-5
cdr3_aa: CASSYSGGLDGYTF
cdr3_nt: TGTGCCAGCAGTTACTCGGGAGGGCTGGATGGCTACACCTTC

d_call: .
j_call: TRBJ2-1
clone_size: .
v_call: TRBV23-1
cdr3_aa: CALRGGLNEQFF
cdr3_nt: TGCGCCTTAAGGGGGGGATTGAATGAGCAGTTCTTC

d_call: TRBD1
j_call: TRBJ1-5
clone_size: few
v_call: TRBV7-9
cdr3_aa: CASSLDRNNQPQHF
cdr3_nt: TGTGCCAGCAGTTTGGACAGGAATAATCAGCCCCAGCATTTT

d_call: TRBD1
j_call: TRBJ1-2
clone_size: .
v_call: TRBV11-2
cdr3_aa: CASSPGTGEYGYTF
cdr3_nt: TGTGCCAGCAGCCCCGGGACAGGAGAATATGGCTACACCTTC

d_call: .
j_call: TRBJ2-7
clone_size: few
v_call: TRBV29-1
cdr3_aa: CSGSRGKNYEQYF
cdr3_nt: TGCAGCGGCTCAAGAGGGAAGAACTACGAGCAGTACTTC

d_call: .
j_call: TRBJ2-1
clone_size: .
v_call: TRBV6-5
cdr3_aa: CATEGHEQFF
cdr3_nt: TGTGCCACCGAGGGACATGAGCAGTTCTTC

d_call: .
j_call: TRBJ1-1
clone_size: .
v_call: TRBV29-1
cdr3_aa: CSADPSGAEAFF
cdr3_nt: TGCAGCGCGGACCCCTCAGGGGCTGAAGCTTTCTTT

d_call: .
j_call: TRBJ1-1
clone_size: .
v_call: TRBV10-3
cdr3_aa: CAISEEGVEAFF
cdr3_nt: TGTGCCATCAGTGAAGAGGGGGTTGAAGCTTTCTTT

d_call: TRBD1
j_call: TRBJ2-3
clone_size: once
v_call: TRBV30
cdr3_aa: CAWSEGADTDTQYF
cdr3_nt: TGTGCCTGGAGTGAGGGGGCTGACACAGATACGCAGTATTTT

d_call: .
j_call: TRBJ1-4
clone_size: .
v_call: TRBV5-6
cdr3_aa: CASSLWGSNEKLFF
cdr3_nt: TGTGCCAGCAGCTTGTGGGGCAGTAATGAAAAACTGTTTTTT

d_call: TRBD1
j_call: TRBJ2-1
clone_size: few
v_call: TRBV6-1
cdr3_aa: CASSGRDRGYNEQFF
cdr3_nt: TGTGCCAGCAGTGGCAGGGACAGGGGCTACAATGAGCAGTTCTTC

d_call: TRBD1
j_call: TRBJ1-3
clone_size: .
v_call: TRBV25-1
cdr3_aa: CASSEWGQCSGGNTIYF
cdr3_nt: TGTGCCAGCAGTGAATGGGGACAGTGCTCTGGGGGAAACACCATATATTTT

d_call: TRBD2
j_call: TRBJ2-5
clone_size: .
v_call: TRBV5-1
cdr3_aa: CASSSTSGGAFETQYF
cdr3_nt: TGCGCCAGCAGCTCTACTAGCGGGGGGGCCTTCGAGACCCAGTACTTC

d_call: .
j_call: TRBJ2-7
clone_size: .
v_call: TRBV27
cdr3_aa: CASSLSGLAPAYEQYF
cdr3_nt: TGTGCCAGCAGTTTATCCGGCCTAGCGCCCGCCTACGAGCAGTACTTC

d_call: .
j_call: TRBJ1-4
clone_size: .
v_call: TRBV23-1
cdr3_aa: CASSQSFNLGGEKLFF
cdr3_nt: TGCGCCAGCAGTCAATCGTTCAACTTGGGGGGTGAAAAACTGTTTTTT

d_call: TRBD1
j_call: TRBJ2-3
clone_size: few
v_call: TRBV7-9
cdr3_aa: CASSPRAGDRADTQYF
cdr3_nt: TGTGCCAGCAGCCCAAGAGCCGGGGACAGGGCAGATACGCAGTATTTT

d_call: .
j_call: TRBJ2-3
clone_size: few
v_call: TRBV7-2
cdr3_aa: CASSTHGLTDTQYF
cdr3_nt: TGTGCCAGCAGCACCCACGGATTGACAGATACGCAGTATTTT